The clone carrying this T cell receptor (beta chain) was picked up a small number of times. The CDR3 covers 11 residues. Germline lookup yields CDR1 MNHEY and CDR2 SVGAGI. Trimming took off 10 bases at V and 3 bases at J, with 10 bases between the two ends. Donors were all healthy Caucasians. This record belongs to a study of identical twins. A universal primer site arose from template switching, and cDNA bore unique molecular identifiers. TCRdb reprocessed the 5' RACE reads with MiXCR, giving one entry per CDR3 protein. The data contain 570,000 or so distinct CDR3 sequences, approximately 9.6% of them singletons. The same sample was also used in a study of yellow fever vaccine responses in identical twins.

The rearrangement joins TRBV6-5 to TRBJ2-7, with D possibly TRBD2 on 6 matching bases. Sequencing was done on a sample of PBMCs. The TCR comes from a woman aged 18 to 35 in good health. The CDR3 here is CATLSGYEQYF. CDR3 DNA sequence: TGTGCCACCCTTAGCGGCTACGAGCAGTACTTC.